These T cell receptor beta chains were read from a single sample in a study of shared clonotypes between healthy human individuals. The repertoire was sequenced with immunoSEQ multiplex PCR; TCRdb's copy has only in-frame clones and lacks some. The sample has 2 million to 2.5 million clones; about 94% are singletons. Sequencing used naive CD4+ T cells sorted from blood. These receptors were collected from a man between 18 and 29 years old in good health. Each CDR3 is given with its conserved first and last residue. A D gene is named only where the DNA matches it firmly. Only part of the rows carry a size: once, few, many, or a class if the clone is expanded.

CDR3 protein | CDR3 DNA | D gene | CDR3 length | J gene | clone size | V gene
CASSPQRLAGDSEQYF | TGTGCCAGCTCACCACAAAGACTAGCGGGAGACTCCGAGCAGTACTTC | TRBD2 | 16 | TRBJ2-7 | . | TRBV18
CASSERRNTDTQYF | TGTGCCAGCAGTGAACGGCGGAACACAGATACGCAGTATTTT | . | 14 | TRBJ2-3 | . | TRBV6-4
CASSSLGGSGNNEQFF | TGCGCCAGCAGCTCCTTAGGAGGGAGTGGAAACAATGAGCAGTTCTTC | . | 16 | TRBJ2-1 | . | TRBV5-1
CASSLIGLLYEQYF | TGTGCCAGCAGCTTGATCGGACTTCTTTACGAGCAGTACTTC | . | 14 | TRBJ2-7 | once | TRBV11-2
CASSLQAYEQYF | TGTGCCAGCAGCTTACAGGCCTACGAGCAGTACTTC | . | 12 | TRBJ2-7 | once | TRBV11-2
CASSQDGQGAPVYGYTF | TGCGCCAGCAGCCAAGATGGACAGGGGGCGCCGGTCTATGGCTACACCTTC | TRBD1 | 17 | TRBJ1-2 | . | TRBV4-3
CASSEGTSGYNEQFF | TGTGCCAGCAGTGAAGGGACTAGCGGTTACAATGAGCAGTTCTTC | TRBD2 | 15 | TRBJ2-1 | . | TRBV6-1
CASSSQGSTYGYTF | TGTGCCAGCAGCTCACAGGGAAGTACCTATGGCTACACCTTC | . | 14 | TRBJ1-2 | . | TRBV5-4
CASSQYRQMNTEAFF | TGCGCCAGCAGCCAATATCGACAGATGAACACTGAAGCTTTCTTT | . | 15 | TRBJ1-1 | . | TRBV5-1
CASAREGGDEQYF | TGCGCCAGTGCCCGGGAAGGGGGCGACGAGCAGTACTTC | TRBD1 | 13 | TRBJ2-7 | . | TRBV10-1
CASSYSGYGANVLTF | TGTGCCAGCAGTTACAGCGGCTACGGGGCCAACGTCCTGACTTTC | . | 15 | TRBJ2-6 | . | TRBV6-5
CASRRTGTRDNYGYTF | TGTGCCAGCAGACGCACCGGGACCAGGGACAACTATGGCTACACCTTC | . | 16 | TRBJ1-2 | . | TRBV5-4
CASSSGTSSSGANVLTF | TGTGCCAGCAGCTCCGGGACTAGCTCTTCTGGGGCCAACGTCCTGACTTTC | TRBD2 | 17 | TRBJ2-6 | . | TRBV5-4
CASSLIQGVDEQYF | TGCGCCAGCAGCTTAATACAGGGCGTCGACGAGCAGTACTTC | . | 14 | TRBJ2-7 | . | TRBV5-1
CASSRQVPYGYTF | TGTGCCAGCAGTCGACAGGTCCCCTATGGCTACACCTTC | . | 13 | TRBJ1-2 | . | TRBV28
CASSLGPGEQYF | TGTGCCAGCAGCTTAGGACCCGGCGAGCAGTACTTC | . | 12 | TRBJ2-7 | . | TRBV11-3
CAISEPSGSPDTQYF | TGTGCCATCAGTGAGCCTAGCGGGAGCCCAGATACGCAGTATTTT | TRBD2 | 15 | TRBJ2-3 | . | TRBV10-3
CASSDTGNYGYTF | TGTGCCAGCAGTGATACAGGGAACTATGGCTACACCTTC | . | 13 | TRBJ1-2 | few | TRBV2
CASSLAEQTYEQYF | TGTGCCAGCAGTTTAGCGGAACAAACCTACGAGCAGTACTTC | . | 14 | TRBJ2-7 | . | TRBV27
CASSQVRTGVGNEQFF | TGCGCCAGCAGCCAAGTCAGGACTGGGGTAGGGAATGAGCAGTTCTTC | . | 16 | TRBJ2-1 | . | TRBV4-3
CASSLGVREGSYNEQFF | TGTGCCAGCAGCTTAGGGGTGCGGGAGGGCTCCTACAATGAGCAGTTCTTC | TRBD2 | 17 | TRBJ2-1 | . | TRBV7-9
CASRPGQGHNEQFF | TGTGCCAGCAGGCCGGGACAGGGACACAATGAGCAGTTCTTC | TRBD1 | 14 | TRBJ2-1 | . | TRBV2
CASSFSGFRGNGYTF | TGTGCCAGCAGTTTTAGCGGGTTCAGGGGGAACGGCTACACCTTC | TRBD1 | 15 | TRBJ1-2 | . | TRBV27
CARSLVWTGGEVGGNTIYF | TGTGCCAGAAGCTTGGTGTGGACAGGGGGCGAGGTTGGTGGAAACACCATATATTTT | TRBD1 | 19 | TRBJ1-3 | . | TRBV5-3
CASSLAPGSNQPQHF | TGTGCCAGCAGCTTAGCCCCAGGTAGCAATCAGCCCCAGCATTTT | . | 15 | TRBJ1-5 | . | TRBV7-6
CASSFDRGPYEQYF | TGTGCCAGCAGTTTCGACAGGGGGCCATACGAGCAGTACTTC | TRBD1 | 14 | TRBJ2-7 | . | TRBV6-1
CARPGLAGQNSSAGELFF | TGTGCCAGACCGGGACTAGCGGGACAAAATAGCTCCGCCGGGGAGCTGTTTTTT | TRBD2 | 18 | TRBJ2-2 | . | TRBV6-4
CASSPQGAGANVLTF | TGTGCCAGCAGTCCCCAGGGGGCTGGGGCCAACGTCCTGACTTTC | TRBD1 | 15 | TRBJ2-6 | . | TRBV6-4
CAISEMLVAGGGDTQYF | TGTGCCATCAGTGAAATGCTGGTAGCGGGAGGCGGGGATACGCAGTATTTT | TRBD2 | 17 | TRBJ2-3 | . | TRBV10-3
CASRILTGGTEAFF | TGTGCCAGCAGGATTTTAACAGGGGGCACTGAAGCTTTCTTT | TRBD1 | 14 | TRBJ1-1 | . | TRBV6-1
CASSPEPGGYEQYF | TGTGCCAGCTCCCCCGAACCCGGGGGTTACGAGCAGTACTTC | . | 14 | TRBJ2-7 | . | TRBV11-3
CASSHRDSQETQYF | TGTGCCAGCAGCCATCGGGACAGCCAAGAGACCCAGTACTTC | TRBD1 | 14 | TRBJ2-5 | . | TRBV6-6
CASSSPGQGDVEYF | TGTGCCAGCAGCTCGCCGGGACAGGGGGACGTAGAGTATTTT | TRBD1 | 14 | TRBJ2-3 | . | TRBV7-6
CASSRTSSGPQHF | TGTGCCAGTAGCAGAACTTCCTCGGGACCCCAGCATTTT | . | 13 | TRBJ1-5 | . | TRBV19
CASSIPQGGTGELFF | TGTGCCAGTAGTATACCCCAGGGGGGCACCGGGGAGCTGTTTTTT | . | 15 | TRBJ2-2 | . | TRBV19
CSVNTGGYYEQYF | TGCAGCGTGAATACAGGGGGATACTACGAGCAGTACTTC | TRBD1 | 13 | TRBJ2-7 | . | TRBV29-1
CASNSPRTQGETQYF | TGTGCCAGCAATTCGCCCCGGACCCAGGGTGAGACCCAGTACTTC | . | 15 | TRBJ2-5 | . | TRBV27
CAWTSGQTINSPLHF | TGTGCCTGGACCTCCGGTCAGACGATTAATTCACCCCTCCACTTT | . | 15 | TRBJ1-6 | . | TRBV30
CASSVEVGNSPLHF | TGTGCCAGCAGTGTGGAGGTCGGGAATTCACCCCTCCACTTT | . | 14 | TRBJ1-6 | few | TRBV2
CASSYKGIYNEQFF | TGTGCCAGCAGTTACAAGGGGATCTACAATGAGCAGTTCTTC | . | 14 | TRBJ2-1 | . | TRBV6-5
CASSPGTAVNEKLFF | TGTGCCAGCAGCCCCGGGACAGCCGTAAATGAAAAACTGTTTTTT | TRBD1 | 15 | TRBJ1-4 | . | TRBV28
CAISDEGWVYNEQFF | TGTGCCATCAGTGACGAGGGGTGGGTGTACAATGAGCAGTTCTTC | . | 15 | TRBJ2-1 | . | TRBV10-3
CASSALGTSEQYF | TGTGCCAGCAGTGCCCTGGGGACCTCCGAGCAGTACTTC | . | 13 | TRBJ2-7 | . | TRBV25-1
CASSYSGLIRGEQYF | TGTGCCAGCAGTTACTCAGGACTGATCCGGGGGGAGCAGTACTTC | . | 15 | TRBJ2-7 | . | TRBV6-5
CASSYRTTGGTGGYTF | TGTGCCAGCAGTTACCGCACGACAGGGGGCACGGGTGGCTACACCTTC | TRBD1 | 16 | TRBJ1-2 | . | TRBV6-5
CAISDLRDSSPLHF | TGTGCCATCAGTGACTTAAGGGACTCTTCACCCCTCCACTTT | . | 14 | TRBJ1-6 | . | TRBV10-3
CASSLGGAYNEQFF | TGTGCCAGCAGCTTAGGGGGGGCCTACAATGAGCAGTTCTTC | . | 14 | TRBJ2-1 | . | TRBV11-3
CASSWGDREIF | TGTGCCAGCAGTTGGGGGGACAGGGAAATCTTC | TRBD1 | 11 | TRBJ2-1 | . | TRBV6-5
CARNPGGAGTDTQYF | TGTGCCCGCAACCCGGGGGGGGCTGGCACAGATACGCAGTATTTT | TRBD2 | 15 | TRBJ2-3 | . | TRBV2
CASSQEGGAEAFF | TGCGCCAGCAGCCAAGAGGGAGGCGCTGAAGCTTTCTTT | . | 13 | TRBJ1-1 | . | TRBV4-3
CASGWGRGSTDTQYF | TGTGCCAGCGGCTGGGGCAGGGGCTCGACAGATACGCAGTATTTT | . | 15 | TRBJ2-3 | . | TRBV6-5
CASSYARDNQPQHF | TGTGCCAGCAGTTACGCTCGGGACAATCAGCCCCAGCATTTT | . | 14 | TRBJ1-5 | . | TRBV6-6